The rows below give T cell receptor beta chains drawn from one sample of a study of T cell responses to AZD1222 COVID-19 vaccine. Only in-frame clones appear in the TCRdb table, and some are missing; sequencing was by immunoSEQ multiplex PCR. The sample has tens of thousands of clones; approximately 92% are singletons. The specimen was peripheral blood, collected on day 0 of AZD1222 vaccination. These receptors came from an adult in good health. Both conserved end residues are part of each CDR3. D genes are given only for firm matches. The size entry is marked missing in some rows and otherwise reads once, few, many or a size class.

v_call	j_call	d_call	clone_size	cdr3_aa	cdr3_nt
TRBV11-2	TRBJ1-5	NA	NA	CASSLGGGNQPQHF	TGTGCCAGCAGCTTAGGTGGGGGGAACCAGCCCCAGCATTTT
TRBV10-3	TRBJ2-1	TRBD1	few	CAIRPGQGAFDEQFF	TGTGCCATCAGGCCAGGACAGGGGGCTTTCGATGAGCAGTTCTTC
TRBV7-3	TRBJ2-2	NA	NA	CASGAGLVNTGELFF	TGTGCCAGCGGCGCGGGACTGGTGAACACCGGGGAGCTGTTTTTT
TRBV9	TRBJ1-1	NA	NA	CASSVGDIGTEAFF	TGTGCCAGCAGCGTAGGGGACATCGGCACTGAAGCTTTCTTT
TRBV19	TRBJ2-1	NA	NA	CASSIVTTNEQFF	TGTGCCAGTAGTATAGTGACGACCAATGAGCAGTTCTTC
TRBV19	TRBJ2-7	TRBD2	NA	CASSLAGPYEQYF	TGTGCCAGTAGCCTAGCGGGCCCCTACGAGCAGTACTTC
TRBV15	TRBJ1-2	TRBD1	once	CATSRDLRGQGYTF	TGTGCCACCAGCAGAGATCTCAGGGGGCAAGGCTACACCTTC
TRBV29-1	TRBJ1-3	NA	NA	CSVEDQESISGNTIYF	TGCAGCGTTGAAGATCAGGAGTCGATCTCTGGAAACACCATATATTTT
TRBV2	TRBJ2-7	NA	NA	CASRRDTYEQYF	TGTGCCAGCAGGCGGGACACCTACGAGCAGTACTTC
TRBV6-2/TRBV6-3	TRBJ1-1	NA	NA	CASSYWGSPNTEAFF	TGTGCCAGCAGTTACTGGGGATCTCCTAACACTGAAGCTTTCTTT
TRBV19	TRBJ1-4	NA	NA	CASSYRYEKLFF	TGTGCCAGTAGTTACCGGTATGAAAAACTGTTTTTT
TRBV28	TRBJ2-7	TRBD2	NA	CASSSASGRANSYEQYF	TGTGCCAGCAGTTCGGCTAGCGGGAGGGCAAACTCCTACGAGCAGTACTTC
TRBV5-5	TRBJ1-2	NA	NA	CASSLAYGYTF	TGTGCCAGCAGCTTGGCTTATGGCTACACCTTC
TRBV27	TRBJ2-3	TRBD2	once	CASRWTSGTDTQYF	TGTGCCAGCAGATGGACTAGCGGCACAGATACGCAGTATTTT
TRBV19	TRBJ2-1	NA	NA	CASTGTKYYNEQFF	TGTGCCAGTACCGGGACAAAGTATTACAATGAGCAGTTCTTC
TRBV25-1	TRBJ2-3	NA	NA	CASSDPSLAQYF	TGTGCCAGCAGTGACCCCTCATTGGCGCAGTATTTT
TRBV28	TRBJ1-1	NA	NA	CASSFPGTTEGGGQGKNTEAFF	TGTGCCAGCAGTTTTCCAGGGACAACCGAAGGGGGTGGCCAGGGCAAAAACACTGAAGCTTTCTTT
TRBV27	TRBJ1-6	NA	NA	CASSPMTGQNSPLHF	TGTGCCAGCAGTCCCATGACAGGTCAAAATTCACCCCTCCACTTT
TRBV28	TRBJ2-7	NA	NA	CASSGGVLLYEQYF	TGTGCCAGCAGTGGAGGGGTCCTTCTCTACGAGCAGTACTTC
TRBV10-3	TRBJ1-5	TRBD1	NA	CAISEDRDGQPQHF	TGTGCCATCAGTGAGGACAGGGACGGGCAGCCCCAGCATTTT
TRBV2	TRBJ1-5	NA	NA	CASSTGSQQPQHF	TGTGCCAGCAGCACAGGGTCTCAGCAGCCCCAGCATTTT
TRBV2	TRBJ1-3	NA	NA	CASSQGRSSGNTIYF	TGTGCCAGCAGCCAAGGGCGTAGCTCTGGAAACACCATATATTTT
TRBV3-1/TRBV3-2	TRBJ2-1	NA	NA	CASSQGRGNEQFF	TGTGCCAGCAGCCAAGGACGGGGCAATGAGCAGTTCTTC
TRBV7-9	TRBJ1-2	NA	once	CASSLAWGNYGYTF	TGTGCCAGCAGCTTAGCGTGGGGAAACTATGGCTACACCTTC
TRBV30	TRBJ2-7	TRBD2	NA	CAWKPLAGGFYEQYF	TGTGCCTGGAAACCACTAGCGGGAGGGTTCTACGAGCAGTACTTC
TRBV19	TRBJ2-2	NA	NA	CASTGSTTGELFF	TGTGCCAGTACGGGTAGCACAACCGGGGAGCTGTTTTTT
TRBV5-1	TRBJ2-1	NA	NA	CASSLGRGGVWNEQFF	TGCGCCAGCAGCTTGGGGCGAGGAGGGGTTTGGAATGAGCAGTTCTTC
TRBV25-1	TRBJ1-3	NA	NA	CASTKASSGNTIYF	TGTGCCAGCACCAAGGCATCCTCTGGAAACACCATATATTTT
TRBV15	TRBJ2-3	NA	NA	CATSILTRSTDTQYF	TGTGCCACCAGCATTCTAACTAGGAGCACAGATACGCAGTATTTT
TRBV2	TRBJ2-2	NA	NA	CASSERSGELFF	TGTGCCAGCAGTGAAAGGTCCGGGGAGCTGTTTTTT
TRBV11-2	TRBJ2-3	TRBD2	once	CASSLGAGVTDTQYF	TGTGCCAGCAGCTTAGGAGCGGGAGTCACAGATACGCAGTATTTT
TRBV19	TRBJ2-3	NA	NA	CASSIDGGTSTDTQYF	TGTGCCAGTAGTATAGATGGAGGGACTAGCACAGATACGCAGTATTTT
TRBV6-2/TRBV6-3	TRBJ2-3	NA	NA	CASSYSPYGRTDTQYF	TGTGCCAGCAGTTACTCGCCCTATGGACGCACAGATACGCAGTATTTT
TRBV28	TRBJ2-1	TRBD2	NA	CASSLAGEQFF	TGTGCCAGCAGTTTGGCGGGGGAACAGTTCTTC
TRBV5-5	TRBJ2-2	TRBD1	few	CASSGLPGQGAWELFF	TGTGCCAGCAGCGGACTACCGGGACAGGGGGCGTGGGAGCTGTTTTTT
TRBV5-3	TRBJ1-2	NA	NA	CARSQGGALGYTF	TGTGCCAGAAGCCAGGGTGGGGCGTTGGGCTACACCTTC
TRBV6-2/TRBV6-3	TRBJ1-1	NA	NA	CASSYRGNTEAFF	TGTGCCAGCAGTTACCGAGGGAACACTGAAGCTTTCTTT
TRBV18	TRBJ2-7	NA	NA	CASSPQRAATYEQYF	TGTGCCAGCTCACCACAGAGGGCGGCAACCTACGAGCAGTACTTC
TRBV12-5	TRBJ2-7	NA	NA	CASSGGGLSSYEQYF	TGTGCTAGTTCTGGGGGAGGCCTCAGCTCCTACGAGCAGTACTTC
TRBV12-1	TRBJ2-1	NA	NA	CASSFEKAGVNEQFF	TGTGCCAGCAGCTTTGAAAAGGCTGGGGTCAATGAGCAGTTCTTC
TRBV5-1	TRBJ2-7	NA	once	CASSLALNSYEQYF	TGCGCCAGCAGCTTGGCGTTAAACTCCTACGAGCAGTACTTC
TRBV28	TRBJ2-1	TRBD2	NA	CASSSRGSSYNEQFF	TGTGCCAGCAGTTCGCGGGGGAGCTCCTACAATGAGCAGTTCTTC